The 4 T cell receptor beta chains listed next were all sequenced from one sample in a study of shared clonotypes between healthy human individuals. The assay was immunoSEQ multiplex PCR, and TCRdb's table has in-frame clones only and misses some. The table records about 470,000 clones, roughly three quarters of them present only once. Sequencing was performed on PBMCs. These receptor sequences come from a middle-aged woman in good health. Some clones in this sample may be carry-over from other donors' samples.

V gene TRBV27 combines with J gene TRBJ2-7; 9 bases are a match to TRBD1. CDR3 length: 16 amino acids. V trimming: 7 bases; J trimming: 0 bases; junction bases outside the gene matches: 10. Germline CDR1 MNHEY, CDR2 SMNVEV (reference sequence). CDR3 nucleotides: TGTGCCAGCAACCCGGGACAGGGACTTACCTCCTACGAGCAGTACTTC. As protein: CASNPGQGLTSYEQYF.

The chain joins TRBV7-3 to TRBJ1-5; D remains ambiguous. Germline CDR1 SGHTA, CDR2 FQGTGA. The V gene lost 5 bases and the J gene lost 4 bases, with 9 bases spanning the gap. The CDR3 totals 13 residues. Here the CDR3 reads CASSVSRNQPQHF. The CDR3 nucleotides are TGTGCCAGCAGCGTAAGCCGGAATCAGCCCCAGCATTTT.

The chain recombines TRBV28 with TRBJ2-1; 12 bases align to TRBD2. The J segment lost 4 bases and the V segment lost 6 bases, leaving 4 bases of the junction unmatched. This CDR3 is built from 15 residues. Germline V lookup: CDR1 MDHEN, CDR2 SYDVKM. The CDR3 here is CASSKLAGGYNEQFF. The CDR3 region has the DNA TGTGCCAGCAGCAAACTAGCGGGAGGATACAATGAGCAGTTCTTC.

This chain joins TRBV6-5 and TRBJ2-2; D is perhaps TRBD1 or TRBD2 (7 bases each). The V gene's germline CDR1 is MNHEY and CDR2 SVGAGI. This CDR3 is built from 16 residues. V shed 1 base and J shed 3 bases, with 12 bases lying between them. The CDR3 protein is CASSYLAGGDTGELFF. Written as DNA, the CDR3 is TGTGCCAGCAGTTACTTAGCAGGGGGGGACACCGGGGAGCTGTTTTTT.